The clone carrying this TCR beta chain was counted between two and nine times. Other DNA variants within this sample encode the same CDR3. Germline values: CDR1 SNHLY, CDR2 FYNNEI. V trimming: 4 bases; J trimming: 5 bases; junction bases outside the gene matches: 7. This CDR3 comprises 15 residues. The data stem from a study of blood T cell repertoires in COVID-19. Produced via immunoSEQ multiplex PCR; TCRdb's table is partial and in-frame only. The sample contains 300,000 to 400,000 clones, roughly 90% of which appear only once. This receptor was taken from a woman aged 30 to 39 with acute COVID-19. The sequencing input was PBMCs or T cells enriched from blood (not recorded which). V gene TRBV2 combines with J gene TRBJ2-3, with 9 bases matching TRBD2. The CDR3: CASSVSGGQGDTQYF. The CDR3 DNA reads TGTGCCAGCAGTGTTAGCGGGGGCCAAGGAGATACGCAGTATTTT.